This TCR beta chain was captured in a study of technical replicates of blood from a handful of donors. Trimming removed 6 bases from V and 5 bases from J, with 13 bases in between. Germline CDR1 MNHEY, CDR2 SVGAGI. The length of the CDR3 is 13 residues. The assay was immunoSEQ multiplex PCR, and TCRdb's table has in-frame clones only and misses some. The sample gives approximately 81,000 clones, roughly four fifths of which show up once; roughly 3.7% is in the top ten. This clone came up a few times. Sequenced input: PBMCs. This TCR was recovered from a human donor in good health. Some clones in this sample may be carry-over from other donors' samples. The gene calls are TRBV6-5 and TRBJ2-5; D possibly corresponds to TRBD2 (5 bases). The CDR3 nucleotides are TGTGCCAGCAGCCCACTAGTAGCGGAGACCCAGTACTTC. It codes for CASSPLVAETQYF.